This T cell receptor (beta chain) was captured by sequencing in a study of T cells in Graves' hyperthyroidism and ophthalmopathy (dated by TCRdb to about 2019). A note on the overall study: Peripheral blood was sampled at the time of initial diagnosis, prior to any treatment. The paper describes TCR Vbeta CDR3 sequencing of 120 to 150 peripheral blood samples, made up of 43 ophthalmopathy patients, more than 70 hyperthyroidism patients and around 17 progressor patients. After blood sampling, hyperthyroidism patients were treated with methimazole at a starting dose of 30 mg daily, and ophthalmopathy patients were treated with high-dose intravenous methylprednisolone. An independent validation cohort of fewer than 20 hyperthyroidism patients and 15 or so patients who later progressed to ophthalmopathy tested prospective prediction of ophthalmopathy. The 100 discovery patients were divided at random into training and test sets in a 7:3 ratio. A discovery cohort of around 98 patients, 43 with Graves' ophthalmopathy and 55 to 60 with stable Graves' hyperthyroidism, was used to find distinguishing TCR V-J signatures. The study also compared thyroid tissue and blood T-cell repertoires from over 5 Graves' hyperthyroidism patients. Results the study describes overall, beyond this receptor: In validation, the model predicted progression to ophthalmopathy with about 71% sensitivity and approximately 72% specificity, a median of roughly seven months before onset. Most expanded thyroid clonotypes (frequency above 0.001) were also detected in blood, suggesting blood repertoires may reflect thyroid immune responses. Sample size was not statistically predetermined, and investigators were not blinded to group allocation. A 13 V-J signature model separated ophthalmopathy from stable hyperthyroidism, with 87.88% sensitivity and 81.08% specificity in cross-validation and 80%/75% in testing.

In the ophthalmopathy patients, disease was moderately to severely active, with a Clinical Activity Score of 3 or more, a NOSPECS grade of 4 or more, and a duration of less than 3 months. Any patient with an uncontrolled infection, another autoimmune disease, pregnancy or lactation was excluded. Clinical symptoms, serum thyroxine and TRAb, thyroid ultrasound, and orbital computed tomography formed the basis for the diagnoses. PBMCs were separated from over 9 ml of fresh peripheral blood using Ficoll-Paque density gradient centrifugation. Total RNA was extracted with Trizol reagent, and quality was checked on an Agilent 2100 Bioanalyzer. Amplification of TCR beta CDR3 regions was carried out from RNA transcripts. A first-round RT-PCR of the TCR CDR3 used the HTBI primer set with the Qiagen OneStep RT-PCR kit. The libraries were constructed in a second round of multiplex PCR and then size-selected and purified. The libraries were sequenced on an Illumina HiSeq2000 using paired-end 100 bp reads. In the authors' own workflow: SOAPnuke was used to process the raw data, removing reads that contained adapters or uncalled bases, had a mean Phred below 15, or lacked an exact match to the constant primer or identifier. COPE v1.2.5 was used to merge high-quality paired reads, and clonotypes were defined as unique nucleotide sequences. MiTCR v1.1 was used to align the clonotypes against IMGT TRBV, TRBD and TRBJ reference segments. The analysis was restricted to V-J combinations with a frequency above 0.0001, which together covered 99% to 99.2% of the repertoires. The TCS score was defined as F50 (clonal expansion) divided by E x V (chaos), with BLOSUM62-based TCRdist calculated between CDR3 peptides within each V-J. Welch's t-statistics and random forest reduced roughly 540 V-J features to roughly 13, which were used in a naive Bayes classifier (R e1071). The public reads were reprocessed in TCRdb via fastp at Q25 and MiXCR, keeping in-frame beta chains. Entries are consolidated by CDR3 protein sequence, retaining the most common genes and DNA. The V and J calls here are based on TCRdb, not the publication. The sample profile shows 450,000 to 500,000 distinct CDR3 sequences; 20% to 25% of them were found once. The ten largest clones represent 45% to 55% of the sample.

Only a few counts were recorded for this clonotype. What antigen it recognizes has not been identified. The sample holds no much larger clone one base away, and base qualities are not on file. CDR1 SGHDT and CDR2 YYEEEE are derived from the germline V gene. The CDR3 contains 14 residues, cysteine and phenylalanine counted. Just CDR3 DNA is preserved here, 42 bases in frame from base 1. Cut back by 2 bases and 2 bases, the V and J ends lie 8 bases apart. This sequence uses TRBV5-6 and TRBJ1-5; no D gene can be assigned with confidence. The TCR comes from an older woman with Graves' ophthalmopathy. The sequenced sample consisted of blood. The CDR3 protein is CASSLKFGNQPQHF. The DNA sequence is TGTGCCAGCAGCTTAAAATTCGGCAATCAGCCCCAGCATTTT.